The 11 T cell receptor beta chains listed next were all sequenced from one sample in a study of a mutant IDH1 vaccine in newly diagnosed glioma. Sequenced by immunoSEQ multiplex PCR; TCRdb stores in-frame clones only, minus some. Here the sample spans about 68,000 clones, about four fifths being singletons. This sample's time point: week 35, safety follow-up. Doses comprised 300 ug of mutant IDH1 20-mer peptide each, plus topical imiquimod. These TCRs are of unknown antigen specificity. The starting material was PBMCs, obtained from a glioma patient whose treatment included an IDH1 peptide vaccine. These receptors originate from a man younger than 30 with glioma.

The chain has TRBV20-1 and TRBJ2-7; D is uncertain. The germline V and J ends were trimmed by 1 base and 6 bases, with 7 bases remaining between them. Germline CDR1 is DFQATT and CDR2 is SNEGSKA (reference sequence). This CDR3 region has 11 residues. Here the CDR3 reads CSARVLSEQYF. The CDR3 nucleotides are TGCAGTGCTAGAGTACTTTCCGAGCAGTACTTC.

In its sample, this clone was seen once. This chain links TRBV19 with TRBJ1-3; no reliable D call. Germline CDR1 is LNHDA and CDR2 is SQIVND (reference sequence). This CDR3 spans 15 amino acids. Trimming shortened V by 4 bases and J by 1 base, and 11 bases separated the two germline ends. This CDR3 is CASSTYSGSGNTIYF. CDR3 nucleotide sequence: TGTGCCAGTAGTACATACAGCGGTTCTGGAAACACCATATATTTT.

This clone has a single count. CDR3 in DNA: TGTGCCAGCAGTCAGGACAGGGACCCCATGAACACTGAAGCTTTCTTT. It codes for CASSQDRDPMNTEAFF. V gene TRBV7-9 combines with J gene TRBJ1-1; 8 bases align to TRBD1. This CDR3 comprises 16 residues. V lost 6 bases to trimming and J lost 0 bases; unmatched junction nucleotides: 9. Looked up from germline, CDR1 is SEHNR and CDR2 is FQNEAQ (reference sequence).

The chain couples TRBV18 to TRBJ2-1; 8 positions agree with TRBD1. Trimming removed 3 bases from V and 6 bases from J; junction bases left unmatched: 7. CDR3 size: 15 residues. Germline V lookup: CDR1 KGHSH, CDR2 LQKENI. The CDR3 sequence is CASSPSLDRANEQFF. CDR3 bases: TGTGCCAGCTCACCCTCCTTGGACAGGGCCAATGAGCAGTTCTTC.

This clone was seen more than once but under ten times. The chain recombines TRBV9 with TRBJ1-1, with 8 bases aligning to TRBD1. CDR1 and CDR2 (germline): SGDLS, YYNGEE. The CDR3 sequence is 14 residues long. V lost 4 bases to trimming and J lost 6 bases; unmatched junction nucleotides: 8. The CDR3 region is CASSPRQGFAEAFF. DNA for the CDR3: TGTGCCAGCAGCCCCCGACAGGGGTTCGCTGAAGCTTTCTTT.

J is TRBJ2-1 and V is TRBV6-5, with no clear D. CDR1 is MNHEY, CDR2 SVGAGI, per germline. V gave up 3 bases and J gave up 0 bases, with 9 bases separating them. CDR3 size: 15 residues. The CDR3 here is CASSYNGHSYNEQFF. CDR3 sequence (DNA): TGTGCCAGCAGTTATAACGGGCACTCCTACAATGAGCAGTTCTTC.

V is TRBV29-1 and J is TRBJ1-1, with D unclear. Germline CDR1 and CDR2: SQVTM and ANQGSEA. The length of the CDR3 is 11 residues. V was shortened by 7 bases and J by 6 bases, with 12 bases between the two germline ends. The CDR3 sequence: CSGYYGAEAFF. CDR3 sequence (DNA): TGCAGCGGATACTATGGGGCTGAAGCTTTCTTT.

The count of this clone is one. V is TRBV25-1 and J is TRBJ2-6, with no clear D. V lost 4 bases and J lost 3, with 10 bases in between. Germline values: CDR1 MGHDK, CDR2 SYGVNS. This CDR3 is built from 15 residues. Written as DNA, the CDR3 is TGTGCCAGCAGTGCTTATGGCTTTGGGGCCAACGTCCTGACTTTC. It specifies CASSAYGFGANVLTF.

The chain recombines TRBV5-5 with TRBJ1-1, with a possible D match to TRBD1 (5 bases). CDR1 SGHKS and CDR2 YYEKEE come from the germline V gene (reference sequence). V lost 4 bases and J lost 0, with 19 bases in between. This CDR3 is 17 amino acids long. CDR3 nucleotide sequence: TGTGCCAGCAGCCTGGGGGGACCTTACTTTATGAACACTGAAGCTTTCTTT. Translating it yields CASSLGGPYFMNTEAFF.

As regards this clone: Mismatch with germline at one junction end may stem from a read error. The rearrangement uses TRBV5-5 and TRBJ1-2; tentative D call: TRBD1 (5 bases). In germline, CDR1 is SGHKS, CDR2 YYEKEE (reference sequence). The CDR3 extends over 11 amino acids. The CDR3 region is CASSRDFTHGF. CDR3 DNA: TGTGCCAGCAGCCGGGACTTTACCCACGGCTTC.

This chain connects TRBV7-3 to TRBJ2-3; D is ambiguous. CDR3 length: 13 residues. Germline loops: CDR1 SGHTA, CDR2 FQGTGA. The V end was cut by 1 base, the J end by 7 bases, with 9 bases between. This CDR3 reads CASSLNSQNTQYF. The CDR3 DNA sequence: TGTGCCAGCAGCTTAAACAGCCAGAATACGCAGTATTTT. Full variable domain (rest looked up from reference TRBV7-3 and TRBJ2-3): GAGVSQTPSNKVTEKGKYVELRCDPISGHTALYWYRQSLGQGPEFLIYFQGTGAADDSGLPNDRFFAVRPEGSVSTLKIQRTERGDSAVYLCASSLNSQNTQYFGPGTRLTVL.